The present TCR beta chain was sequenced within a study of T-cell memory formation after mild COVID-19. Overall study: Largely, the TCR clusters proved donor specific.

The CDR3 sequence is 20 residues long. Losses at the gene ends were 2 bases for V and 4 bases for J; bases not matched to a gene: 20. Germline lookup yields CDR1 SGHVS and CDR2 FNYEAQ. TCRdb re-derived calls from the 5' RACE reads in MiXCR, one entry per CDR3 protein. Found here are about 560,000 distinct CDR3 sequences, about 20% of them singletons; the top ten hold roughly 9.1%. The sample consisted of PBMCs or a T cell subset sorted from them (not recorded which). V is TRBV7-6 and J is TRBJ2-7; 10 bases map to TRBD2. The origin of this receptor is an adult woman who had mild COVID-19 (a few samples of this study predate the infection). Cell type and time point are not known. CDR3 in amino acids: CASSLSPAVAGGIKLYEQYF. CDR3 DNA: TGTGCCAGCAGCTTATCCCCGGCGGTAGCGGGGGGAATCAAACTTTACGAGCAGTACTTC.